The rows below give T cell receptor beta chains drawn from one sample of a study of siplizumab effects on memory and regulatory T cells. Using immunoSEQ multiplex PCR, the repertoire was profiled, and TCRdb retains in-frame clones only, with some absent. The table records 70,000 to 100,000 clones, 93% of them present only once. The source material was CD8+ T cells sorted from blood. These receptors came from a human donor in good health. CDR3s include the opening cysteine and the closing phenylalanine or tryptophan. The order of the fields is V gene, J gene, CDR3 protein.

TRBV9	TRBJ1-1	CASSVGDSTEAFF
TRBV27	TRBJ1-2	CASSLSGDGLYYGYTF
TRBV21-1	TRBJ2-5	CASSKVELAEETQYF
TRBV7-2	TRBJ1-2	CASSHPGLANYGYTF
TRBV18	TRBJ2-7	CASSPETRAWAYEQYF
TRBV9	TRBJ1-4	CASSVGRQSYGATNEKLFF
TRBV27	TRBJ2-7	CASSLWTDSYEQYF
TRBV27	TRBJ2-1	CASSPLGTSGGLNEQFF
TRBV10-3	TRBJ2-7	CAISDPDRAYEQYF
TRBV15	TRBJ1-4	CATSRHPRTDATNEKLFF
TRBV5-4	TRBJ2-7	CASSLGYEQYF
TRBV4-1	TRBJ2-5	CASSQLVGETQYF
TRBV9	TRBJ2-2	CASSVSAGETGELFF
TRBV2	TRBJ2-7	CASRNNLDEQYF
TRBV27	TRBJ2-2	CASRLMNTGELFF
TRBV15	TRBJ1-1	CATSQAPENTEAFF
TRBV6-4	TRBJ1-2	CASSVTPAANYGYTF
TRBV6-5	TRBJ2-3	CASIPKGGSTDTQYF
TRBV13	TRBJ1-3	CASSSTGGENTIYF
TRBV10-2	TRBJ1-1	CASSDSQEAFF
TRBV7-9	TRBJ2-7	CASSDGQLAEQYF
TRBV5-1	TRBJ2-7	CASSLGSDYEQYF
TRBV7-9	TRBJ2-7	CASSIGTMPREQYF
TRBV25-1	TRBJ1-1	CASSEKSALNTEAFF
TRBV27	TRBJ1-1	CASSLSIKGQAMNTEAFF
TRBV23-1	TRBJ1-1	CASSHPGQGTVNTEAFF
TRBV2	TRBJ2-7	CASTWGQGASFEQYF
TRBV30	TRBJ1-1	CAWSLAGSEAFF
TRBV7-2	TRBJ2-1	CASSFEGLAGALWANEQFF
TRBV9	TRBJ2-7	CASSVEEGTYEQYF
TRBV7-2	TRBJ1-6	CASSLEVGTGFGYNSPLHF
TRBV6-5	TRBJ1-2	CASSYSSRLNYGYTF
TRBV18	TRBJ1-4	CASSPGQPNEKLFF
TRBV4-3	TRBJ1-6	CASSQDLDLNSPLHF
TRBV7-3	TRBJ2-7	CASSSTGAPREQYF
TRBV29-1	TRBJ2-1	CSVYTGLGEQFF
TRBV7-8	TRBJ1-1	CASSLVEGGDTEAFF
TRBV6-4	TRBJ1-6	CASSDSETGGPLHF
TRBV9	TRBJ2-2	CASSVSRGPNTGELFF
TRBV5-4	TRBJ2-7	CASSLGAAGASYEQYF
TRBV12-5	TRBJ2-1	CASGEVRIHEQFF
TRBV7-7	TRBJ2-1	CASSARGYNEQFF
TRBV5-1	TRBJ1-1	CASSLGPEKAFF
TRBV19	TRBJ1-2	CASSMGITNGYTF
TRBV2	TRBJ2-5	CASSEDGFQETQYF
TRBV23-1	TRBJ2-1	CASSPGPLTHNEQFF
TRBV29-1	TRBJ2-1	CSVEGNNEQFF
TRBV28	TRBJ2-5	CASSQMQGTQYF
TRBV5-6	TRBJ2-7	CASSQRALPSYEQYF
TRBV7-9	TRBJ1-3	CASTSSGNTIYF